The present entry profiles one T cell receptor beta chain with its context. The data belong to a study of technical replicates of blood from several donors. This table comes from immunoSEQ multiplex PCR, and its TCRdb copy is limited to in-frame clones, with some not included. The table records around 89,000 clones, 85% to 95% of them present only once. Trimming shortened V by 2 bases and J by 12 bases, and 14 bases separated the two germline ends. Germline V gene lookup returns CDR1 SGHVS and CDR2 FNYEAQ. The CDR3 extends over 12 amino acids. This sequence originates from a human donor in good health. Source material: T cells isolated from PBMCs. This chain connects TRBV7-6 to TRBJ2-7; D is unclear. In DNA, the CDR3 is TGTGCCAGCAGCTTATTCATGGGCGCATCGTACTTC. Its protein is CASSLFMGASYF.